This TCR beta chain was captured by sequencing in a study of blood T cell repertoires in COVID-19. Study-level background: Samples representing acute and convalescent COVID-19 were sourced from the United States, Italy and Spain. T cells, B-cell-depleted T cells, or PBMCs provided the cDNA or gDNA that served as material.

In the source study's methods: Amplification from reference gene primers served as the basis for estimated nucleated cell counts. Profiling relied on immunoSEQ multiplex PCR, and the TCRdb table lists in-frame clones only, not all of them. The DNA gave D and trimming, while V, J and clone size come from that table. Seen here are about 250,000 clones, around 88% observed once, and the top ten hold roughly 6.3%. Seattle researchers signed up patients amid active infection and tracked them longitudinally. The germline gives CDR1 LNHDA, CDR2 SQIVND (reference sequence). CDR3 length: 14 amino acids. The trim removed 11 bases at V and 4 bases at J, leaving 10 bases unmatched.

V usage is TRBV19 and J usage is TRBJ1-1, with 10 bases identical to TRBD1. Sequenced material: peripheral blood. This receptor was obtained from a young woman with COVID-19, enrolled during active disease. The DNA of the CDR3 is TGTGCCGTAGTCCCGGGACAGGGGTTCACTGAAGCTTTCTTT. Its translation: CAVVPGQGFTEAFF.